Following are 7 T cell receptor beta chains from one sample sequenced in a study of T cell changes during pregnancy in multiple sclerosis. Generated by immunoSEQ multiplex PCR, the TCRdb table keeps only in-frame clones and is missing some. The sample gives approximately 66,000 clones, almost 95% of which show up once; around 2% is in the top ten. The sample here was peripheral blood, taken in the third trimester of pregnancy. The receptors shown here come from a female donor in good health, enrolled as a control in a pregnancy study.

The chain uses TRBV7-6 and TRBJ2-5, with 9 bases lining up with TRBD2. V was pared by 2 bases and J by 5 bases, with 9 bases of the junction left unmatched. Germline CDR1 SGHVS, CDR2 FNYEAQ. The CDR3 is 16 residues long. CDR3 region: CASSLSRRGGLETQYF. The CDR3 DNA sequence: TGTGCCAGCAGCTTATCACGGCGGGGGGGCCTGGAGACCCAGTACTTC.

The CDR3 loop is CASSDINIQYF. CDR3 DNA sequence: TGTGCCAGCAGCGACATAAACATTCAGTACTTC. V is TRBV7-2 and J is TRBJ2-4; unclear D gene. This CDR3 has 11 residues. The V and J ends lost 5 bases and 6 bases respectively, with 5 bases between them. Germline CDR1 reads SGHTA; CDR2 reads FQGNSA.

This clone occurred once. This chain connects TRBV19 to TRBJ2-5, with 7 positions matching TRBD2. Germline V gene lookup returns CDR1 LNHDA and CDR2 SQIVND (reference sequence). CDR3 length: 17 amino acids. Losses at the gene ends were 3 bases for V and 1 base for J; bases not matched to a gene: 11. In nucleotides, the CDR3 is TGTGCCAGTAGTATCCGGGGCAGACTAGCCCCCCAAGAGACCCAGTACTTC. Encoded protein: CASSIRGRLAPQETQYF.

The CDR3: CATSRAVVGRETQYF. CDR3 sequence (DNA): TGTGCCACCAGCAGAGCGGTAGTGGGGCGAGAGACCCAGTACTTC. This rearrangement joins TRBV15 to TRBJ2-5, with D perhaps matching TRBD1 (5 bases). The CDR3 covers 15 residues. In germline, CDR1 is LNHNV, CDR2 YYDKDF (reference sequence). Trimming removed 1 base from V and 4 bases from J, with 13 bases in between.

The chain carries TRBV25-1 and TRBJ2-7, with D possibly TRBD2 on 6 matching bases. The V gene lost 6 bases and the J gene lost 3 bases, with 12 bases spanning the gap. This CDR3 has 13 amino acids. CDR1 and CDR2 from the germline V gene are MGHDK and SYGVNS. CDR3 sequence (DNA): TGTGCCAGCAGAGTCCGGGGGAGCTACGAGCAGTACTTC. Its protein is CASRVRGSYEQYF.

V gene TRBV27 combines with J gene TRBJ1-2, with 10 bases aligning to TRBD1. Looked up from germline, CDR1 is MNHEY and CDR2 is SMNVEV (reference sequence). The CDR3 is made up of 19 amino acids. Unmatched junction bases numbered 13, after V lost 3 bases and J lost 0 bases. CDR3 sequence reads: CASSFSDRDRGGTNYGYTF. The CDR3, as DNA: TGTGCCAGCAGTTTCTCCGACCGGGACAGGGGAGGGACTAACTATGGCTACACCTTC.

This rearrangement joins TRBV7-8 to TRBJ2-5; D not resolved. This CDR3 contains 14 residues. The germline V and J ends were trimmed by 5 bases and 4 bases, with 14 bases remaining between them. The germline CDR1 and CDR2 sequences are SGHVS and FQNEAQ. CDR3 loop: CASSVLGPAETQYF. In DNA form, the CDR3 reads TGTGCCAGCAGCGTTCTTGGGCCAGCAGAGACCCAGTACTTC.